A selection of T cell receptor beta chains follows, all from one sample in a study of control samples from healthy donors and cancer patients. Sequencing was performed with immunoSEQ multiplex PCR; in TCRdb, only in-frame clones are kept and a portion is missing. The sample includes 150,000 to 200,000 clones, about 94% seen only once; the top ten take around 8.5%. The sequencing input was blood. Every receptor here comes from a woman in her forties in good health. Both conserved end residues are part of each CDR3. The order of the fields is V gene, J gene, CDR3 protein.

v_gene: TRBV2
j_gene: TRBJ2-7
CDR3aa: CASSLTETTSHEQYF

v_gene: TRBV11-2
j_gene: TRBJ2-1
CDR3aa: CASSLETGTYNEQFF

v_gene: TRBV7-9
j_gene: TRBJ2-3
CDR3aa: CASSESGGTGYNTQYF

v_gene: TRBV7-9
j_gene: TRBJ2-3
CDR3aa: CASSLPRRLRDTDTQYF

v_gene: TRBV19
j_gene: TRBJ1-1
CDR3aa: CASSIIQRLNTEAFF

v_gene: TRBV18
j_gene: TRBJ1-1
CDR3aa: CASSPDRGTEAFF

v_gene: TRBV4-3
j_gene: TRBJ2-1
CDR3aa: CASSQAPGAFYNEQFF

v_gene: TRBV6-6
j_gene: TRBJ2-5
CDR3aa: CASGVSQETQYF

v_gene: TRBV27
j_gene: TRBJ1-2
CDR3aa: CASSPARLITGEGRYGYTF

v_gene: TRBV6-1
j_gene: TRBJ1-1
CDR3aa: CASSEVGETEAFF

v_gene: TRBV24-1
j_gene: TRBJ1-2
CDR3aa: CATSDLQTGGYTF

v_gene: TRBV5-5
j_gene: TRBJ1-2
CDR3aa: CASSFRQTNYGYTF

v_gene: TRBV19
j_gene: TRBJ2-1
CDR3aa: CASSIALHSYNEQFF

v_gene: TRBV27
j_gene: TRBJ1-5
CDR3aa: CASSSTGGFLQPQHF

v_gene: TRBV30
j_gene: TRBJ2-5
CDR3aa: CAWGQGGETQYF

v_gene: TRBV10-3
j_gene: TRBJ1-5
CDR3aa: CAIKGQGDGNQPQHF

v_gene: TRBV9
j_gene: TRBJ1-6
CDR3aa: CASSWDRGNSPLHF

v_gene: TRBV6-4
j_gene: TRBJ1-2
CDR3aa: CASSSDSRNGYTF

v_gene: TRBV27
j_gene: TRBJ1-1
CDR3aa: CASSLLGVRTEAFF

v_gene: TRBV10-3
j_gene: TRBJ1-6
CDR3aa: CAIRQGVSSYNSPLHF

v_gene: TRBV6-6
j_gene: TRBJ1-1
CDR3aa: CASSYSRGAAFF

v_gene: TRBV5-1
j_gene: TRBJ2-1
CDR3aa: CASSPDPTSGRQGNEQFF

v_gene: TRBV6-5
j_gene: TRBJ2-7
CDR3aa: CASSYAGVGYEQYF

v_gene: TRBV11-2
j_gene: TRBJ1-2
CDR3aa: CASSLRGRASTNYGYTF

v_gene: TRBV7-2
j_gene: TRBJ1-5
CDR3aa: CASSFGTGGRGQPQHF

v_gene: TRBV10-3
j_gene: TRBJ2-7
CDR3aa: CAISESGAPAAYEQYF

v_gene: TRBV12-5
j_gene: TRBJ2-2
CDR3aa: CASGAGLADTGELFF

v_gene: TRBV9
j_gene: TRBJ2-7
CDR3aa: CASNQGSLSYEQYF

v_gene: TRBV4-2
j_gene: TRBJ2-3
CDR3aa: CASSQTSSGGAADTQYF

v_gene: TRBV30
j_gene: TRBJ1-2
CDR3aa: CAWGDRGSSTIYGYTF

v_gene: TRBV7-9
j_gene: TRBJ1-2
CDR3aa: CASSWTGSGYTF

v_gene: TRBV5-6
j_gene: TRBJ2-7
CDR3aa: CASSSPVEQYF

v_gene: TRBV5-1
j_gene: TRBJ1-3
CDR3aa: CASSLDSGRSGNTIYF

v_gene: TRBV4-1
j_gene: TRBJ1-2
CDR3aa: CASSQPQQGPGYTF

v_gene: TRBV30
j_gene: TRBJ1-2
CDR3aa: CAWSVLAPTGDGYTF

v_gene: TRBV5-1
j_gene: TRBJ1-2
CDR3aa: CASSFQEHSDNYGYTF

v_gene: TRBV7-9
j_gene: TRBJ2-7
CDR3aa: CASSSPDEQYF

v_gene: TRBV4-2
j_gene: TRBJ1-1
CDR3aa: CASSQGTGELNTEAFF

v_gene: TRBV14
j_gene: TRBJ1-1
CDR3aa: CASSQVIGNTEAFF

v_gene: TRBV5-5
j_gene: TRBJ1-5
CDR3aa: CASSWRGGGNQPQHF

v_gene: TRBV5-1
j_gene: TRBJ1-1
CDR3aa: CASSSLNANTEAFF

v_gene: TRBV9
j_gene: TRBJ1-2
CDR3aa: CASSVEGRGAGGYTF

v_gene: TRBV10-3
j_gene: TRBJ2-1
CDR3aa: CAISGPGEQFF

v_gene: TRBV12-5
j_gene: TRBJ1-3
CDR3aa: CASGLVLTGRGNTIYF

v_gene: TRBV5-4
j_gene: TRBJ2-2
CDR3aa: CASSLGTSGNTGELFF

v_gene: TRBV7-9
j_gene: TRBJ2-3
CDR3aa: CASSLSGGRTDTQYF

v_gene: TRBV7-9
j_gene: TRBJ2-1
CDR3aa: CASSSQGISYNEQFF

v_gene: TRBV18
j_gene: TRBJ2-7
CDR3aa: CASSPGQGVSYGQYF

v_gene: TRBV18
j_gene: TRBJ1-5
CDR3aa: CASSPDRHQPQHF

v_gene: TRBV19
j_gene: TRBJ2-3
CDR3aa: CASGTSGIGGTDTQYF

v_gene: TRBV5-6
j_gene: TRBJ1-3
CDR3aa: CASSFGGNTIYF

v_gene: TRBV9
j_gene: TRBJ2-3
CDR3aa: CASSVGLAGGTDTQYF

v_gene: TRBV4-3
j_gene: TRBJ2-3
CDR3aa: CASSLLAGASADTQYF

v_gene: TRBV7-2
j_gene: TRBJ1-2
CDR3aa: CASSYRPGGVYGYTF

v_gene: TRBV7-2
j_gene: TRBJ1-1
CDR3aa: CASSFKNTEAFF